Listed below are T cell receptor beta chains from one sample, sequenced in a study of blood T cell repertoires in COVID-19. Sequencing was performed with immunoSEQ multiplex PCR; in TCRdb, only in-frame clones are kept and a portion is missing. The sample holds under 95,000 clones, 85% seen once. The sample was peripheral blood. Source of these receptors: a man aged 50-60 years with COVID-19, enrolled during active disease. CDR3s include the opening cysteine and the closing phenylalanine or tryptophan. Fields, in order: V gene, clone size, D gene, J gene, CDR3 DNA, CDR3 protein. D genes are given only for firm matches. Expanded clones get a size class; other rows say once, few or many, or leave the size out.

TRBV11-1	-	-	TRBJ1-1	TGTGCCAGCAGCCCCTCCATAGGGGTACGGAACACTGAAGCTTTCTTT	CASSPSIGVRNTEAFF
TRBV6-5	-	-	TRBJ1-5	TGTGCCAGCAGCTCGGGTGCGCCCAATCAGCCCCAGCATTTT	CASSSGAPNQPQHF
TRBV9	-	-	TRBJ1-3	TGTGCCAGCAGCCCAGGGAACTCTGGAAACACCATATATTTT	CASSPGNSGNTIYF
TRBV29-1	-	TRBD1	TRBJ1-2	TGCAGCGCGGGGCGACAGGGGGAAAATGGCTACACCTTC	CSAGRQGENGYTF
TRBV11-2	-	-	TRBJ1-4	TGTGCCAGCAGCTTAGATCTCTCGAGGGTTGAAAAACTGTTTTTT	CASSLDLSRVEKLFF
TRBV5-6	-	TRBD1	TRBJ1-5	TGTGCCAGCAGCCCGGGACAGGGGAATCAGCCCCAGCATTTT	CASSPGQGNQPQHF
TRBV29-1	-	TRBD1	TRBJ2-3	TGCAGCGTTGAGGGACAGGGGGCTTGGGGAGATACGCAGTATTTT	CSVEGQGAWGDTQYF
TRBV25-1	-	-	TRBJ2-7	TGTGCCAGCAGTGAAAAACACTACGAGCAGTACTTC	CASSEKHYEQYF
TRBV2	-	TRBD1	TRBJ1-4	TGTGCCAGCAGTGCGGGGACAGGGGTGAATGAAAAACTGTTTTTT	CASSAGTGVNEKLFF
TRBV27	-	TRBD1	TRBJ1-2	TGTGCCAGCAGTTTAACAGGGGCTAACTATGGCTACACCTTC	CASSLTGANYGYTF
TRBV4-1	-	-	TRBJ1-4	TGCGCCAGCAGCCAAGAGATTAGGGGCCCGAAGGAAAAACTGTTTTTT	CASSQEIRGPKEKLFF
TRBV10-3	-	-	TRBJ2-3	TGTGCCATCAGTGTGGGCAGAAGGGCGGGAAGGACAGATACGCAGTATTTT	CAISVGRRAGRTDTQYF
TRBV19	-	TRBD2	TRBJ2-1	TGTGCCAGTAGTATGCTAGCGGGAGTTGAGCAGTTCTTC	CASSMLAGVEQFF
TRBV7-2	-	-	TRBJ2-1	TGTGCCAGCAGAACTGAGATTGAGCAGTTCTTC	CASRTEIEQFF
TRBV5-8	-	-	TRBJ2-7	TGTGCCAGCAGCGCGGAGTACTCCTCCTACGAGCAGTACTTC	CASSAEYSSYEQYF
TRBV4-2	-	-	TRBJ1-5	TGTGCCAGCAGCCAAGACGCGGGAAGGGCCCAGCATTTT	CASSQDAGRAQHF
TRBV6-6	-	-	TRBJ2-3	TGTGCCAGCAGACCTACGGACAATTTGAGCACAGATACGCAGTATTTT	CASRPTDNLSTDTQYF
TRBV27	-	TRBD1	TRBJ1-1	TGTGCCAGCAGTCCCCGGGACAGCCAGGAAGCTTTCTTT	CASSPRDSQEAFF
TRBV4-3	-	TRBD1	TRBJ2-5	TGCGCCAGCAGCCAAGTGGTGACAGGGGGTGGAGAGACCCAGTACTTC	CASSQVVTGGGETQYF
TRBV24-1	-	-	TRBJ2-7	TGTGCCACCAGCCGGTCGGGGTCGTACGAGCAGTACTTC	CATSRSGSYEQYF
TRBV6-2/TRBV6-3	-	-	TRBJ2-5	TGTGCCAGCAGTTACGGAGTCGTCATTCCTACTCAAGAGACCCAGTACTTC	CASSYGVVIPTQETQYF
TRBV28	-	-	TRBJ1-3	TGTGCCAGCAGTGTAATCTCTGGAAACACCATATATTTT	CASSVISGNTIYF
TRBV6-6	-	-	TRBJ1-6	TGTGCCAGCAGTTACTCAGGACAAGACCCGCTCCACTTT	CASSYSGQDPLHF
TRBV7-9	-	-	TRBJ2-1	TGTGCCAGCAGCTTAGGACAGTACAATGAGCAGTTCTTC	CASSLGQYNEQFF
TRBV3-1/TRBV3-2	few	-	TRBJ2-7	TGTGCCAGCAGCCAAATAGGGGACGAGCAGTACTTC	CASSQIGDEQYF
TRBV29-1	-	-	TRBJ1-4	TGCAGCGTCCGAGGCGTCACTAATGAAAAACTGTTTTTT	CSVRGVTNEKLFF
TRBV15	once	-	TRBJ1-4	TGTGCCACCAGCAGAGATCGAGAGGAGAATGAAAAACTGTTTTTT	CATSRDREENEKLFF
TRBV5-1	-	TRBD2	TRBJ2-3	TGCGCCAGCAGCTTGGCCGGGGGGACTAGCTTGGATACGCAGTATTTT	CASSLAGGTSLDTQYF
TRBV6-6	-	-	TRBJ1-1	TGTGCCAGCAGGCCCGGAGGAGGTACTGAAGCTTTCTTT	CASRPGGGTEAFF
TRBV7-9	few	TRBD1	TRBJ1-1	TGTGCCAGCAGCCCTTTCCGGGACAGGAACACTGAAGCTTTCTTT	CASSPFRDRNTEAFF
TRBV14	-	TRBD2	TRBJ2-1	TGTGCCAGCAGCCTCTCAGCGGGAGGTGGGAATGAGCAGTTCTTC	CASSLSAGGGNEQFF
TRBV7-2	once	TRBD2	TRBJ2-3	TGTGCCAGCAGCTTAATCGGTCTAGCGGGAGCTGTCGCAGATACGCAGTATTTT	CASSLIGLAGAVADTQYF
TRBV5-1	-	TRBD1	TRBJ1-5	TGCGCCAGCAGCTTCGGGACAGGGGGGAATCAGCCCCAGCATTTT	CASSFGTGGNQPQHF
TRBV11-2	-	TRBD2	TRBJ2-1	TGTGCCAGCAGCACTCGACTAGCGGGAGAAAACTCCTACAATGAGCAGTTCTTC	CASSTRLAGENSYNEQFF
TRBV29-1	-	-	TRBJ2-1	TGCAGCGTTGGTCGCAATGAGCAGTTCTTC	CSVGRNEQFF
TRBV7-2	once	TRBD2	TRBJ2-2	TGTGCCAGCAGCCCATCGAGAGTAGCGGGAGGCCCCCCTGCGATGTTTTTT	CASSPSRVAGGPPAMFF
TRBV5-1	-	TRBD2	TRBJ2-1	TGCGCCAGCAGCTTGGGACTAGCGGCCTACAATGAGCAGTTCTTC	CASSLGLAAYNEQFF
TRBV11-2	-	-	TRBJ2-3	TGTGCCAGCAGCTTAGCGCAGGGCGGTGGGACAGATACGCAGTATTTT	CASSLAQGGGTDTQYF
TRBV27	-	-	TRBJ2-7	TGTGCCAGCAGTTTATTAGGAGGAGGAACCTACGAGCAGTACTTC	CASSLLGGGTYEQYF
TRBV6-2/TRBV6-3	once	-	TRBJ1-5	TGTGCCAGCAGTTATGGAGGCGCCGGGATTAGTGGCAATCAGCCCCAGCATTTT	CASSYGGAGISGNQPQHF
TRBV6-5	-	-	TRBJ2-7	TGTGCCAGCAGTATGGGGCAGGGCTCCTACGAGCAGTACTTC	CASSMGQGSYEQYF
TRBV21-1	-	-	TRBJ1-3	TGTGCCAGCAGCAAAGCTGGCAGGGAGGACACCATATATTTT	CASSKAGREDTIYF
TRBV19	-	-	TRBJ1-6	TGTGCCAGTAGACCGACGGGGGTGAATTCACCCCTCCACTTT	CASRPTGVNSPLHF
TRBV4-3	-	TRBD1	TRBJ1-3	TGCGCCAGCAGCCCTCAAGCGTACAGGGGGTCTGGAAACACCATATATTTT	CASSPQAYRGSGNTIYF
TRBV4-1	-	TRBD1	TRBJ1-1	TGCGCCAGCAGCCCGAGGCAGGGGGAGCCTGAAGCTTTCTTT	CASSPRQGEPEAFF